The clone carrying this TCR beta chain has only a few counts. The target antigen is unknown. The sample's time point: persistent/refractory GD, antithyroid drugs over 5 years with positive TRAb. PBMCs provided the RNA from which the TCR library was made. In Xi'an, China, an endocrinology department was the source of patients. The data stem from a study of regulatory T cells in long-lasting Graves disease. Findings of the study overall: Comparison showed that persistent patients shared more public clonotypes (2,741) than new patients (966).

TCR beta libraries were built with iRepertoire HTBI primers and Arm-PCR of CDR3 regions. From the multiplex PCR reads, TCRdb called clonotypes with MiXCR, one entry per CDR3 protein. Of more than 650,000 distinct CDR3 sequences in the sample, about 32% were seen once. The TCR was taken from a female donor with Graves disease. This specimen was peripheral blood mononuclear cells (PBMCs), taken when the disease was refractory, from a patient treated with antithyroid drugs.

Here the CDR3 DNA reads TGCAGCGTTCGAACAGGGGGCGCGGGCTACACCTTC. This translates into CSVRTGGAGYTF. J is TRBJ1-2 and V is TRBV29-1, with 9 bases aligning to TRBD1. The trim removed 5 bases at V and 8 bases at J, leaving 6 bases unmatched. This CDR3 spans 12 amino acids. Looked up from germline, CDR1 is SQVTM and CDR2 is ANQGSEA.